This T cell receptor (beta chain) was sequenced for a study of cytomegalovirus exposure and HLA in healthy donors. Study outcomes and limitations: In most subjects, TCR beta sequences reportedly gave accurate predictions of HLA-A and HLA-B alleles. DRB1 had the most TCR associations and HLA-C the fewest, a later analysis found, with rates varying by HLA locus. In vitro data verified a few CMV-associated chains as specific for CMV antigens. A reported reduction in N-insertions relative to the roughly 640-donor mean was seen in an Asian-associated ancestry cluster in a later analysis.

Germline CDR1 and CDR2: SGHKS and YYEKEE (reference sequence). The CDR3 covers 14 residues. Trimming cost V 0 bases and J 4 bases, with 8 bases left between them. Points on this clone: Antigen specificity is unknown.

The primer mix had 60 Vbeta and 13 Jbeta primers. The table came from immunoSEQ multiplex PCR; TCRdb's copy has only in-frame clones and leaves some out. The sample records about 160,000 clones, roughly 79% being singletons. The receptor's source is a woman between 40 and 50 years old in good health and CMV-seropositive. Sequencing was carried out using PBMCs. The rearrangement uses TRBV5-5 and TRBJ2-4; a weak D match, TRBD2 (5 bases). CDR3 amino acids: CASSLDRTKNIQYF. CDR3 nucleotides: TGTGCCAGCAGCTTGGATCGGACTAAAAACATTCAGTACTTC.